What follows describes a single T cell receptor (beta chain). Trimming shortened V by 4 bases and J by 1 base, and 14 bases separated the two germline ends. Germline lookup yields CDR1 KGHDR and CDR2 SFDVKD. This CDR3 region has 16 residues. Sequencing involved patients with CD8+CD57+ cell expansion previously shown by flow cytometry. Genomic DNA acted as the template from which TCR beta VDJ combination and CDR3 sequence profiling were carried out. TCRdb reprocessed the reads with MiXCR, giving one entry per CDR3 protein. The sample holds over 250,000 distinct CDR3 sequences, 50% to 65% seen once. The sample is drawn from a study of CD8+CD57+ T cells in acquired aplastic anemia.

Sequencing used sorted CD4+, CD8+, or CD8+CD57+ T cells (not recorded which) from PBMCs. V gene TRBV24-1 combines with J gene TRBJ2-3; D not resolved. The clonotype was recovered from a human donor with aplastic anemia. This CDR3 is CATSDPGPDGTDTQYF. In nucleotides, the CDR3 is TGTGCCACCAGTGACCCCGGGCCCGATGGCACAGATACGCAGTATTTT.